The next 26 T cell receptor beta chains were all read from a single sample in a study of T cell repertoires in cytomegalovirus infection. TCRdb re-called the reads through MiXCR, storing one row per CDR3 protein. The data show 150,000 to 200,000 distinct CDR3 sequences, roughly 30% seen once. The material sequenced was PBMCs. These receptors were taken from a human donor in good health (CMV status not recorded). Some clones in this sample may be carry-over from other donors' samples.

This clonotype was observed a handful of times. The CDR3 sequence is CASSPGLAGVGFF. DNA of the CDR3: TGTGCCAGCAGCCCCGGACTAGCGGGGGTGGGGTTCTTC. V usage is TRBV12-3 or TRBV12-4 and J usage is TRBJ2-1, with TRBD2 matching 13 bases. This CDR3 region has 13 residues. V dropped 6 bases and J dropped 15; count of bases not matched to a gene: 8.

This clonotype was counted at least ten times. This chain uses TRBV7-2 with TRBJ2-5; 11 nucleotides align to TRBD2. The CDR3 length is 15 residues. The germline V gene encodes CDR1 SGHTA and CDR2 FQGNSA. J lost 5 bases, V lost 3 bases, and 5 bases had no gene match. The CDR3 bases are TGTGCCAGCAGCTTGCGTCCTAGCGGGGGGGAGACCCAGTACTTC. It is translated as CASSLRPSGGETQYF.

There are a few counts of this clonotype. The chain carries TRBV7-8 and TRBJ2-7; 9 bases align to TRBD2. The germline gives CDR1 SGHVS, CDR2 FQNEAQ. Trimming removed 5 bases from V and 0 bases from J; junction bases left unmatched: 5. The CDR3 is 15 amino acids. The CDR3: CASSPLAGHSYEQYF. The CDR3 DNA reads as TGTGCCAGCAGCCCCCTAGCGGGGCACTCCTACGAGCAGTACTTC. Together with reference TRBV7-8 and TRBJ2-7, the CDR3 gives the full variable domain: GAGVSQSPRYKVAKRGQDVALRCDPISGHVSLFWYQQALGQGPEFLTYFQNEAQLDKSGLPSDRFFAERPEGSVSTLKIQRTQQEDSAVYLCASSPLAGHSYEQYFGPGTRLTVT.

The J gene is TRBJ1-1, the V gene TRBV20-1; 9 nucleotides line up with TRBD1. V was clipped by 5 bases and J by 7 bases; unmatched bases: 5. The germline gives CDR1 DFQATT, CDR2 SNEGSKA (reference sequence). The CDR3 has 12 residues. The CDR3 DNA is TGCAGTGCTGCCCGGGACAGGGATGAAGCTTTCTTT. This sequence encodes CSAARDRDEAFF.

The rearrangement links TRBV6-2 or TRBV6-3 to TRBJ1-2, with D uncertain. The CDR3 covers 15 residues. V lost 8 bases and J lost 5, with 21 bases in between. Germline lookup yields CDR1 MNHEY and CDR2 SVGEGT. DNA for the CDR3: TGTGCCAGCTCTTTGACACGGGGTTCGTGGTATGGCTACACCTTC. This encodes CASSLTRGSWYGYTF.

A few counts support this clonotype. The rearrangement links TRBV29-1 to TRBJ1-2, with TRBD1 identical over 10 bases. From germline, CDR1 is SQVTM and CDR2 ANQGSEA. This CDR3 spans 13 amino acids. The junction had 3 bases not matched to a gene; V was cut back by 0 bases and J by 8 bases. CDR3 nucleotides: TGCAGCGTTGAAGACCGGGACAGGGGCGGCTACACCTTC. It yields the protein CSVEDRDRGGYTF.

The chain couples TRBV6-6 to TRBJ1-1; possibly TRBD1 for D (5 bases). This CDR3 contains 14 residues. V was pared by 2 bases and J by 4 bases, with 11 bases between. CDR1 is MNHNY, CDR2 SVGAGI, per germline (reference sequence). The CDR3 is CASSYRRGSTEAFF. CDR3 DNA sequence: TGTGCCAGCAGTTACCGCCGGGGGAGCACTGAAGCTTTCTTT.

The sample holds many counts of this clonotype. The rearrangement links TRBV7-6 to TRBJ1-2, with 9 nucleotides matching TRBD1. Germline trimming cut 4 bases from V and 8 bases from J; bases unmatched to any gene: 20. The CDR3 contains 18 residues. Germline V lookup: CDR1 SGHVS, CDR2 FNYEAQ. This chain's CDR3 is CASSSSDRDRVLTGGYTF. CDR3 bases: TGTGCCAGCAGCTCTTCCGACCGGGACAGGGTTTTAACAGGCGGCTACACCTTC.

V is TRBV6-2 or TRBV6-3 and J is TRBJ2-5; D is perhaps TRBD1 (6 bases). Germline loops: CDR1 MNHEY, CDR2 SVGEGT. The CDR3 length is 12 residues. Trimming pared 6 bases from V and 1 base from J, leaving 6 bases between. CDR3 loop: CASRTGQETQYF. DNA for the CDR3: TGTGCCAGCAGGACAGGCCAAGAGACCCAGTACTTC.

This clonotype was seen a handful of times. J is TRBJ1-2 and V is TRBV18; unclear D gene. CDR1 and CDR2 (germline): KGHSH, LQKENI. With 0 bases removed from V and 6 bases from J, the gap between germline ends came to 8 bases. CDR3 length equals 13 residues. The DNA of the CDR3 is TGTGCCAGCTCACCACCGTCTAGGGATGGCTACACCTTC. This translates into CASSPPSRDGYTF.

V and J are TRBV6-6 and TRBJ1-2; no clear D. The CDR3 extends over 15 amino acids. Between the trimmed V and J ends, which lost 0 bases and 8 bases, there was a span of 16 bases. Per the germline V gene, CDR1 is MNHNY and CDR2 is SVGAGI (reference sequence). This chain's CDR3 is CASSYSNPIVGGYTF. The CDR3 DNA is TGTGCCAGCAGTTACTCGAACCCTATCGTAGGGGGCTACACCTTC.

There are a few counts of this clonotype. The V and J genes are TRBV6-5 and TRBJ2-5, with 8 nucleotides matching TRBD2. The CDR3 has 15 residues. Unmatched junction bases numbered 9, after V lost 4 bases and J lost 5 bases. Germline V gives CDR1 MNHEY, CDR2 SVGAGI. Here the CDR3 DNA reads TGTGCCAGCAGTTCGCCGCGGGGGGCTAGGGAGACCCAGTACTTC. It specifies CASSSPRGARETQYF.

This clonotype was seen more than once but under ten times. The V and J genes are TRBV29-1 and TRBJ1-1; D perhaps matches TRBD1 (6 bases). The germline V gene encodes CDR1 SQVTM and CDR2 ANQGSEA. The CDR3 length is 12 residues. V lost 3 bases and J lost 10, with 15 bases in between. The CDR3 nucleotides are TGCAGCGTTGAGATTGTAGGGGGAGTAGCTTTCTTT. Amino acid sequence: CSVEIVGGVAFF.

This clonotype was seen only once. V usage is TRBV10-2 and J usage is TRBJ1-2, with D uncertain. This CDR3 has 13 amino acids. V lost 6 bases, J lost 3 bases, and 11 bases lay in between. CDR1 WSHSY and CDR2 SAAADI come from the germline V gene. CDR3 DNA: TGCGCCAGCAGGGACGGACGATACTATGGCTACACCTTC. As protein: CASRDGRYYGYTF.

The V gene is TRBV6-1, the J gene TRBJ1-2; maybe TRBD1 (5 bases). The germline CDR1 and CDR2 sequences are MNHNS and SASEGT. Deletions cut 6 bases from V and 7 bases from J, with 12 bases between. The CDR3 runs 12 residues. DNA for the CDR3: TGTGCCAGCAGCCCTCATAGGGGTGGCTACACCTTC. Translating gives CASSPHRGGYTF.

This clonotype was counted once. The V and J genes are TRBV20-1 and TRBJ2-3; the D is unclear. The V end lost 8 bases, the J end lost 6 bases, and 12 bases lay between the germline ends. Germline-derived CDR1 and CDR2 are DFQATT and SNEGSKA (reference sequence). CDR3 length equals 11 residues. The CDR3 nucleotides are TGCAGTCCAAAGTACTTGGATACGCAGTATTTT. Translation gives CSPKYLDTQYF.

The chain carries TRBV11-2 and TRBJ2-5; D is possibly TRBD1 or TRBD2 (6 bases each). Trimming stripped 1 base from V and 4 bases from J, with 10 bases between. Germline loops: CDR1 SGHAT, CDR2 FQNNGV. CDR3 length equals 14 residues. This chain's CDR3 is CASSLVGGAETQYF. As DNA, the CDR3 is TGTGCCAGCAGCTTAGTGGGGGGCGCAGAGACCCAGTACTTC. The whole variable domain, remainder taken from reference TRBV11-2 and TRBJ2-5, is EAGVAQSPRYKIIEKRQSVAFWCNPISGHATLYWYQQILGQGPKLLIQFQNNGVVDDSQLPKDRFSAERLKGVDSTLKIQPAKLEDSAVYLCASSLVGGAETQYFGPGTRLLVL.

In regard to this clonotype: This could be a read error, since a much larger clone is one nucleotide away. The V call is TRBV7-2, the J call TRBJ2-3; 12 bases map to TRBD1. The germline V gene has CDR1 SGHTA and CDR2 FQGNSA. The length of the CDR3 is 15 residues. CDR3 sequence: CASSAGQGAGDTRYF. CDR3 sequence (DNA): TGTGCCAGCAGCGCGGGACAGGGGGCCGGAGATACGCGGTATTTT.

CDR3 in amino acids: CAISTPGRSYGYTF. Written as DNA, the CDR3 is TGTGCCATTTCGACTCCGGGACGGTCCTATGGCTACACCTTC. The chain uses TRBV2 and TRBJ1-2, with D maybe TRBD1 (5 bases). Looked up from germline, CDR1 is SNHLY and CDR2 is FYNNEI. The CDR3 contains 14 residues. The V and J ends lost 10 bases and 4 bases respectively, with 19 bases between them.

The CDR3 DNA follows: TGCAGCGTAGGGAGCTCCTACAATGAGCAGTTCTTC. Its protein is CSVGSSYNEQFF. V is TRBV29-1 and J is TRBJ2-1, with D perhaps TRBD2 (5 bases). This CDR3 is built from 12 residues. CDR1 is SQVTM, CDR2 ANQGSEA, per germline. Trimming removed 6 bases at V and 0 bases at J, with 6 bases between.

As regards this clonotype: Being one base from a much bigger clone, this may be a read error. V gene TRBV7-2 combines with J gene TRBJ2-3; D is tentatively TRBD1 or TRBD2 (5 bases each). The CDR3 consists of 15 residues. CDR1 is SGHTA, CDR2 FQGNSA, per germline. In DNA, the CDR3 is TGTGCCGGCAGCCTGTGGGACGAGTTGACAGATACGCAGTATTTT. Protein sequence: CAGSLWDELTDTQYF.

This rearrangement joins TRBV5-5 to TRBJ1-3, with D uncertain. CDR1 SGHKS and CDR2 YYEKEE come from the germline V gene (reference sequence). There are 15 residues in the CDR3. The V and J ends lost 1 base and 0 bases respectively, with 8 bases between them. The CDR3 protein is CASSLIRDSGNTIYF. CDR3 nucleotide sequence: TGTGCCAGCAGCTTGATCCGGGACTCTGGAAACACCATATATTTT. The variable domain in full, completed from reference TRBV5-5 and TRBJ1-3, reads DAGVTQSPTHLIKTRGQQVTLRCSPISGHKSVSWYQQVLGQGPQFIFQYYEKEERGRGNFPDRFSARQFPNYSSELNVNALLLGDSALYLCASSLIRDSGNTIYFGEGSWLTVV.

This clonotype showed up many times. The chain employs TRBV12-3 or TRBV12-4 and TRBJ2-7; 9 bases are a match to TRBD1. With V trimmed by 5 bases and J by 2 bases, 4 bases remained unmatched. The CDR3 contains 14 residues. The CDR3 loop is CASSPGQGPYEQYF. The CDR3 DNA reads as TGTGCCAGCAGTCCGGGACAGGGCCCCTACGAGCAGTACTTC.

The genes are TRBV6-5 and TRBJ2-1, with TRBD1 matching 9 bases. The CDR3 totals 15 residues. Germline trimming cut 6 bases from V and 3 bases from J; bases unmatched to any gene: 6. Per the germline V gene, CDR1 is MNHEY and CDR2 is SVGAGI. CDR3 bases: TGTGCCAGCAGGCTGGACAGGGGAAACTACAATGAGCAGTTCTTC. Translating gives CASRLDRGNYNEQFF.

This clonotype was counted many times. The V gene is TRBV19, the J gene TRBJ2-1; D is perhaps TRBD2 (6 bases). Germline-derived CDR1 and CDR2 are LNHDA and SQIVND (reference sequence). V was shortened by 6 bases and J by 6 bases, with 18 bases between the two germline ends. This CDR3 is built from 15 residues. The CDR3 nucleotides read TGTGCCAGTAGCCTATTAGGAGGGAAGGGCAATGAGCAGTTCTTC. The encoded protein is CASSLLGGKGNEQFF. Using reference TRBV19 and TRBJ2-1 for the parts outside the CDR3, the full variable domain is DGGITQSPKYLFRKEGQNVTLSCEQNLNHDAMYWYRQDPGQGLRLIYYSQIVNDFQKGDIAEGYSVSREKKESFPLTVTSAQKNPTAFYLCASSLLGGKGNEQFFGPGTRLTVL.

This clonotype was observed many times. The J gene is TRBJ1-2, the V gene TRBV28; the D gene is possibly TRBD1 (5 bases). Germline V CDR1 and CDR2: MDHEN, SYDVKM. The CDR3 runs 14 residues. V lost 8 bases to trimming and J lost 4 bases, with 17 bases between them. In DNA, the CDR3 is TGTGCCAGCCGCTGGGGGACGGGGGGCTATGGCTACACCTTC. It codes for CASRWGTGGYGYTF.